The sequence of this TCR beta chain was determined in a study of T cell repertoires in cytomegalovirus infection. About the study: Through public TCR beta signatures, both CMV infection and matching HLA type were indicated. Study-level findings and limits: In two of eight donors, the top clonotype was HLA-C-restricted CMV-specific.

V was trimmed by 1 base and J by 0 bases, leaving 10 bases between them. The CDR3 is 15 amino acids. Germline V gives CDR1 MGHDK, CDR2 SYGVNS. To note about this clonotype: Its antigen is unidentified.

Using its own MiXCR run on the reads, TCRdb lists one record per CDR3 protein. The sample carries fewer than 950,000 distinct CDR3 sequences, around a third recorded once. This chain connects TRBV25-1 to TRBJ2-7; no clear D. The sequenced sample was cultured CD8+ T cells from PBMCs, obtained from culture after CMV antigen stimulation. The receptor was isolated from a human donor in good health (CMV status not recorded). Some clones in this sample may be carry-over from other donors' samples. CDR3: CASSELELSSYEQYV. DNA for the CDR3: TGTGCCAGCAGTGAATTGGAGCTAAGCTCCTACGAGCAGTACGTC.